Listed below are T cell receptor beta chains from one sample, sequenced in a study of CXCR3 chemokines and chemotherapy response in bladder cancer. TCRdb independently ran MiXCR on the PCR reads; one entry per CDR3 protein. Counted here are fewer than 5,500 distinct CDR3 sequences, approximately 15% occurring once; the ten biggest clones make up 9.5% to 13%. The specimen was taken from a patient whose treatment included neoadjuvant chemotherapy. The receptors stem from a human donor with bladder cancer that responded to neoadjuvant chemotherapy. Both conserved end residues are part of each CDR3. A D gene is named only where the DNA matches it firmly. Rows may omit the clone size; those that give it use once, few, many or a size class.

>TRBJ1-1|TRBV18|14|medium-sized|TRBD1
CASSPQEKGQRAFF
TGTGCCAGCTCACCACAAGAAAAGGGACAGAGAGCTTTCTTT
>TRBJ2-6|TRBV5-4|15|many|TRBD2
CASSTGTSGTLSLTF
TGTGCCAGCAGCACCGGGACTAGCGGGACCCTCTCCCTGACTTTC
>TRBJ1-3|TRBV7-9|15|many|.
CASSLGGLSGNTIYF
TGTGCCAGCAGCTTAGGGGGCCTCTCTGGAAACACCATATATTTT
>TRBJ2-1|TRBV30|15|many|.
CAWADLGGSYNEQFF
TGTGCCTGGGCGGATCTTGGGGGCTCCTACAATGAGCAGTTCTTC
>TRBJ1-1|TRBV6-5|15|.|TRBD1
CASSSPGGSGTEAFF
TGTGCCAGCAGTTCCCCAGGGGGCTCGGGTACTGAAGCTTTCTTT
>TRBJ1-2|TRBV14|14|few|TRBD1
CASSQVSGGISYTF
TGTGCCAGCAGCCAAGTGTCAGGGGGCATCAGCTACACCTTC
>TRBJ1-6|TRBV6-1|15|large|.
CAAGWGRSTNSPLHF
TGTGCCGCTGGATGGGGCAGGAGTACTAATTCACCCCTCCACTTT
>TRBJ1-1|TRBV10-3|14|medium-sized|TRBD1
CAISLGQGVTEAFF
TGTGCCATCAGTCTCGGACAGGGTGTCACTGAAGCTTTCTTT
>TRBJ2-1|TRBV18|13|many|.
CASSPPTREGQFF
TGTGCCAGCTCACCTCCTACTAGGGAAGGGCAGTTCTTC
>TRBJ2-1|TRBV19|14|medium-sized|TRBD2
CASQTSGRGNEQFF
TGTGCCAGCCAGACTAGCGGGAGGGGCAATGAGCAGTTCTTC
>TRBJ1-2|TRBV7-9|15|few|TRBD1
CASSLVQGTNYGYTF
TGTGCCAGCAGCTTAGTACAGGGGACTAACTATGGCTACACCTTC
>TRBJ2-3|TRBV10-3|18|medium-sized|TRBD2
CAISVGEGYRGRSDTQYF
TGTGCCATCAGTGTTGGCGAGGGCTACCGCGGGAGATCAGATACGCAGTATTTT
>TRBJ1-1|TRBV7-2|14|large|.
CASSLVTMNTEAFF
TGTGCCAGCAGCCTTGTGACAATGAACACTGAAGCTTTCTTT
>TRBJ1-1|TRBV19|18|medium-sized|.
CASSIALGSINLNTEAFF
TGTGCCAGTAGTATCGCGTTGGGCTCGATAAATTTGAACACTGAAGCTTTCTTT
>TRBJ2-5|TRBV12-3/TRBV12-4|13|many|.
CASSTGQQETQYF
TGTGCCAGCAGCACGGGACAACAGGAGACCCAGTACTTC
>TRBJ2-1|TRBV6-2/TRBV6-3|17|.|TRBD2
CASSYDWTSGRYNEQFF
TGTGCCAGCAGTTACGATTGGACTAGCGGGAGATACAATGAGCAGTTCTTC
>TRBJ2-1|TRBV20-1|14|many|TRBD2
CSARASGRVDEQFF
TGCAGTGCTAGGGCTAGCGGGAGGGTGGATGAGCAGTTCTTC
>TRBJ2-1|TRBV20-1|15|.|.
CSASEQGGVYNEQFF
TGCAGTGCTAGTGAACAGGGGGGGGTCTACAATGAGCAGTTCTTC
>TRBJ2-3|TRBV13|17|many|.
CASSSRVGGTSTDTQYF
TGTGCCAGCAGCTCCCGGGTAGGGGGGACTAGCACAGATACGCAGTATTTT
>TRBJ1-4|TRBV30|16|.|TRBD1
CARGQGEYSTNEKLFF
TGTGCCAGAGGACAGGGGGAATATTCAACTAATGAAAAACTGTTTTTT
>TRBJ1-5|TRBV10-3|14|many|.
CAIKGEGGNQPQHF
TGTGCCATCAAGGGGGAAGGGGGCAATCAGCCCCAGCATTTT
>TRBJ1-6|TRBV20-1|15|.|TRBD1
CSARHPRGHDSPLHF
TGCAGTGCTCGTCACCCGAGGGGGCATGATTCACCCCTCCACTTT
>TRBJ2-5|TRBV9|14|few|.
CASSAGTGQETQYF
TGTGCCAGCAGCGCCGGGACTGGGCAAGAGACCCAGTACTTC
>TRBJ1-4|TRBV7-9|15|many|TRBD1
CASSPGTVGNEKLFF
TGTGCCAGCAGCCCGGGGACAGTTGGTAATGAAAAACTGTTTTTT
>TRBJ2-7|TRBV5-6|13|many|TRBD2
CASSLVAGGRQYF
TGTGCCAGCAGCTTGGTTGCGGGAGGGCGGCAGTACTTC
>TRBJ2-3|TRBV9|15|medium-sized|.
CASSTEGRGADTQYF
TGTGCCAGCAGCACCGAGGGGCGGGGAGCAGATACGCAGTATTTT
>TRBJ1-5|TRBV18|16|many|TRBD1
CASSPQGQAPNQPQHF
TGTGCCAGCTCACCACAAGGACAGGCTCCCAATCAGCCCCAGCATTTT
>TRBJ1-1|TRBV18|14|medium-sized|.
CASSPSRQDTEAFF
TGTGCCAGCTCACCAAGTCGGCAGGACACTGAAGCTTTCTTT
>TRBJ2-4|TRBV6-1|15|large|.
CASTSLFHRENIQYF
TGTGCCAGCACCTCGTTGTTTCATAGAGAAAACATTCAGTACTTC
>TRBJ1-2|TRBV15|13|many|TRBD1
CATSRDRNYGYTF
TGTGCCACCAGTAGGGACAGGAACTATGGCTACACCTTC
>TRBJ2-4|TRBV18|16|medium-sized|TRBD2
CASSTAGGLAKNIQYF
TGTGCCAGCTCAACCGCGGGAGGACTAGCCAAAAACATTCAGTACTTC
>TRBJ1-2|TRBV18|17|medium-sized|TRBD1
CASSYYPRGLSSDGYTF
TGTGCCAGCTCATACTACCCCAGGGGGCTTTCATCGGATGGCTACACCTTC
>TRBJ1-1|TRBV19|16|medium-sized|.
CAAQGGQGSLNTEAFF
TGTGCCGCGCAAGGTGGGCAGGGAAGCTTGAACACTGAAGCTTTCTTT
>TRBJ2-1|TRBV20-1|15|many|TRBD2
CSVPTSGGSYNEQFF
TGCAGTGTTCCGACTAGCGGGGGGTCCTACAATGAGCAGTTCTTC
>TRBJ2-5|TRBV6-1|22|medium-sized|TRBD2
CASSVRPGTSGRVVGDQETQYF
TGTGCCAGCAGTGTTCGACCCGGGACTAGCGGGAGGGTGGTCGGTGACCAAGAGACCCAGTACTTC
>TRBJ2-5|TRBV24-1|13|.|.
CATALGEAETQYF
TGTGCCACCGCTCTCGGGGAGGCGGAGACCCAGTACTTC
>TRBJ1-4|TRBV6-5|15|many|.
CASSYSGGTNEKLFF
TGTGCCAGCAGTTACTCGGGGGGCACTAATGAAAAACTGTTTTTT
>TRBJ1-2|TRBV6-2/TRBV6-3|14|medium-sized|.
CASSHSTGYYGYTF
TGTGCCAGCAGCCACTCGACAGGATACTATGGCTACACCTTC
>TRBJ1-1|TRBV19|13|medium-sized|.
CASSNRVDTEAFF
TGTGCCAGTAGCAACAGGGTGGACACTGAAGCTTTCTTT
>TRBJ2-1|TRBV18|13|medium-sized|TRBD2
CASSGLAGVEQFF
TGTGCCAGCTCAGGACTAGCGGGAGTGGAGCAGTTCTTC
>TRBJ2-5|TRBV12-3/TRBV12-4|16|many|.
CASSLNFGRGVGTQYF
TGTGCCAGCAGTCTCAACTTTGGAAGGGGGGTTGGGACCCAGTACTTC
>TRBJ2-7|TRBV30|15|many|TRBD1
CAWSVGQGASYEQYF
TGTGCCTGGAGTGTTGGGCAGGGGGCTAGTTACGAGCAGTACTTC
>TRBJ2-3|TRBV15|14|.|TRBD1
CATRHDRGKYTQYF
TGTGCCACCAGACATGACAGGGGCAAGTATACGCAGTATTTT
>TRBJ2-1|TRBV13|17|once|TRBD2
CASSSPTSGRGYNEQFF
TGTGCCAGCAGCTCCCCGACTAGCGGGAGGGGCTACAATGAGCAGTTCTTC
>TRBJ1-5|TRBV6-5|16|medium-sized|.
CASSPVGARSNQPQHF
TGTGCCAGCTCCCCGGTGGGGGCGAGGAGCAATCAGCCCCAGCATTTT
>TRBJ2-3|TRBV27|14|many|TRBD2
CASGSAGATDTQYF
TGTGCCAGCGGATCAGCGGGGGCAACAGATACGCAGTATTTT
>TRBJ2-3|TRBV6-2/TRBV6-3|15|medium-sized|TRBD2
CASSRLAGSTDTQYF
TGTGCCAGCAGTCGACTAGCGGGAAGCACAGATACGCAGTATTTT
>TRBJ2-5|TRBV27|15|many|.
CASRRLGPSLETQYF
TGTGCCAGCAGGAGACTCGGGCCCAGCCTAGAGACCCAGTACTTC
>TRBJ1-2|TRBV12-3/TRBV12-4|13|many|.
CASSLEYGYGYTF
TGTGCCAGCAGTTTGGAATACGGCTATGGCTACACCTTC
>TRBJ1-1|TRBV11-3|15|few|.
CASSLLGTVNTEAFF
TGTGCCAGCAGCTTACTAGGCACCGTGAACACTGAAGCTTTCTTT
>TRBJ2-3|TRBV11-3|13|many|TRBD2
CASSARPSGQQYF
TGTGCCAGCAGCGCACGACCTAGCGGGCAGCAGTATTTT
>TRBJ2-3|TRBV7-9|15|medium-sized|.
CASSSPRARTDTQYF
TGTGCCAGCAGCTCCCCCAGGGCCCGCACAGATACGCAGTATTTT
>TRBJ2-2|TRBV6-2/TRBV6-3|16|.|TRBD2
CASSDPGTSGNGELFF
TGTGCCAGCAGTGATCCCGGGACTAGCGGGAATGGGGAGCTGTTTTTT
>TRBJ1-1|TRBV16|17|many|.
CASSQSMGARENPEAFF
TGTGCCAGCAGCCAATCTATGGGGGCCAGGGAGAACCCTGAAGCTTTCTTT
>TRBJ2-3|TRBV7-9|11|many|.
CASTRQDTQYF
TGTGCCAGCACAAGACAAGATACGCAGTATTTT